These T cell receptor beta chains were read from a single sample in a study of blood T cell repertoires in COVID-19. The method was immunoSEQ multiplex PCR; TCRdb's version includes in-frame clones alone and lacks a portion of them. The sample has fewer than 500,000 clones, roughly nine tenths seen once. Sequenced input: PBMCs or T cells enriched from blood (not recorded which). These receptors originate from a woman under 30 who had recovered from COVID-19. The CDR3 runs from the conserved cysteine through the conserved F or W. A D gene is named only where the DNA matches it firmly. A row's size may be missing; if present it is once, few, many or a size class.

clone_size: NA; v_call: TRBV2; j_call: TRBJ1-5; d_call: NA; cdr3_nt: TGTGCCAGCAGTGAAGGGGGGCGGCGTCAGCCCCAGCATTTT; cdr3_aa: CASSEGGRRQPQHF
clone_size: NA; v_call: TRBV2; j_call: TRBJ2-7; d_call: NA; cdr3_nt: TGTGCCAGCAGTGACGCAAGACTCTTAGGCTACGAGCAGTACTTC; cdr3_aa: CASSDARLLGYEQYF
clone_size: NA; v_call: TRBV7-2; j_call: TRBJ2-5; d_call: TRBD1; cdr3_nt: TGTGCCAGCGCCCGGGACAGACAAGAGACCCAGTACTTC; cdr3_aa: CASARDRQETQYF
clone_size: NA; v_call: TRBV5-1; j_call: TRBJ2-2; d_call: TRBD1; cdr3_nt: TGCGCCAGCAGCATGCGACAGGGGGCTCGTGGCGGGGAGCTGTTTTTT; cdr3_aa: CASSMRQGARGGELFF
clone_size: once; v_call: TRBV20-1; j_call: TRBJ1-1; d_call: NA; cdr3_nt: TGCAGTGCTAGACGGGATACTGAAGCTTTCTTT; cdr3_aa: CSARRDTEAFF
clone_size: once; v_call: TRBV30; j_call: TRBJ1-1; d_call: NA; cdr3_nt: TGTGCCTGGAGTCCATCAATGAACACTGAAGCTTTCTTT; cdr3_aa: CAWSPSMNTEAFF
clone_size: NA; v_call: TRBV5-4; j_call: TRBJ2-3; d_call: NA; cdr3_nt: TGTGCCAGCAGCTGGGGAGGGGGGACGGCAGATACGCAGTATTTT; cdr3_aa: CASSWGGGTADTQYF
clone_size: NA; v_call: TRBV11-2; j_call: TRBJ2-5; d_call: NA; cdr3_nt: TGTGCCAGCAGCGAAAGTCTAGCCTCGGAGACCCAGTACTTC; cdr3_aa: CASSESLASETQYF
clone_size: NA; v_call: TRBV29-1; j_call: TRBJ1-2; d_call: TRBD1; cdr3_nt: TGCAGCGTTGACTCCTCTCCCATGCAGGACAGGGGGTGGAACTATGGCTACACCTTC; cdr3_aa: CSVDSSPMQDRGWNYGYTF
clone_size: NA; v_call: TRBV14; j_call: TRBJ2-1; d_call: TRBD2; cdr3_nt: TGTGCCCCAGGATCGGTAGCGGGGGGTAACCTTGGGGATGAGCAGTTCTTC; cdr3_aa: CAPGSVAGGNLGDEQFF
clone_size: NA; v_call: TRBV19; j_call: TRBJ1-5; d_call: NA; cdr3_nt: TGTGCCAGTAGCCGAGACTTCGGCAATCAGCCCCAGCATTTT; cdr3_aa: CASSRDFGNQPQHF
clone_size: NA; v_call: TRBV7-3; j_call: TRBJ2-1; d_call: TRBD1; cdr3_nt: TGTGCCAGCAGCCGGACAGGGAACAATGAGCAGTTCTTC; cdr3_aa: CASSRTGNNEQFF
clone_size: NA; v_call: TRBV5-7; j_call: TRBJ1-4; d_call: NA; cdr3_nt: TGTGCCAGCAGCTTGGCATTGGCAGGGCACAGTGAAAAACTGTTTTTT; cdr3_aa: CASSLALAGHSEKLFF
clone_size: NA; v_call: TRBV5-1; j_call: TRBJ1-2; d_call: NA; cdr3_nt: TGCGCCAGCAGCTCCTCTTCGCGACCGCCGACGGGGGGCTACACCTTC; cdr3_aa: CASSSSSRPPTGGYTF
clone_size: NA; v_call: TRBV3-1/TRBV3-2; j_call: TRBJ2-1; d_call: TRBD1; cdr3_nt: TGTGCCAGCAGCCAATACGTCTTCCTAGACAGGGGACTCAATGAGCAGTTCTTC; cdr3_aa: CASSQYVFLDRGLNEQFF
clone_size: few; v_call: TRBV11-2; j_call: TRBJ2-7; d_call: NA; cdr3_nt: TGTGCCAGCAGCTTAGAAGTGAGTCAGGCCGAGCAGTACTTC; cdr3_aa: CASSLEVSQAEQYF
clone_size: NA; v_call: TRBV9; j_call: TRBJ1-6; d_call: NA; cdr3_nt: TGTGCCAGCAGCGTAGACACAGGGAAGCGTTCACCCCTCCACTTT; cdr3_aa: CASSVDTGKRSPLHF
clone_size: NA; v_call: TRBV5-1; j_call: TRBJ2-2; d_call: TRBD1; cdr3_nt: TGCGCCAGCAGCTTGGGGTTCTTGGACAGGGGCCCCGGGGAGCTGTTTTTT; cdr3_aa: CASSLGFLDRGPGELFF
clone_size: NA; v_call: TRBV2; j_call: TRBJ1-4; d_call: TRBD1; cdr3_nt: TGTGCCAGCAGTGAGGGGACAGGGGCCGAAAAACTGTTTTTT; cdr3_aa: CASSEGTGAEKLFF
clone_size: NA; v_call: TRBV18; j_call: TRBJ2-7; d_call: NA; cdr3_nt: TGTGCCAGCTCACCAGGAGTATCGGGGTACGAGCAGTACTTC; cdr3_aa: CASSPGVSGYEQYF
clone_size: NA; v_call: TRBV19; j_call: TRBJ1-2; d_call: TRBD1; cdr3_nt: TGTGCCAGTAGCCCCGGATGGACAGGCAACTACTATGGCTACACCTTC; cdr3_aa: CASSPGWTGNYYGYTF
clone_size: NA; v_call: TRBV30; j_call: TRBJ2-5; d_call: NA; cdr3_nt: TGTGCCTGGAGCCTCACCGGTCGGGGGACCCAGTACTTC; cdr3_aa: CAWSLTGRGTQYF
clone_size: NA; v_call: TRBV5-1; j_call: TRBJ1-1; d_call: TRBD1; cdr3_nt: TGCGCCAGCAGCCCGACCCCGGACAGGGTCACTGAAGCTTTCTTT; cdr3_aa: CASSPTPDRVTEAFF
clone_size: NA; v_call: TRBV5-8; j_call: TRBJ2-5; d_call: NA; cdr3_nt: TGTGCCAGCAGCTTGGACTACTACGGCGGGAAAGAGACCCAGTACTTC; cdr3_aa: CASSLDYYGGKETQYF
clone_size: once; v_call: TRBV12-3/TRBV12-4; j_call: TRBJ2-5; d_call: NA; cdr3_nt: TGTGCCAGCAGTAAAGAGATGACCCAGTACTTC; cdr3_aa: CASSKEMTQYF
clone_size: NA; v_call: TRBV5-4; j_call: TRBJ1-2; d_call: NA; cdr3_nt: TGTGCCAGCAGCAAGACAGGCAACTATGGCTACACCTTC; cdr3_aa: CASSKTGNYGYTF
clone_size: NA; v_call: TRBV7-9; j_call: TRBJ1-2; d_call: NA; cdr3_nt: TGTGCCAGCAGCCCGCCCGAGGCGAGGGGCTACACCTTC; cdr3_aa: CASSPPEARGYTF
clone_size: NA; v_call: TRBV7-2; j_call: TRBJ2-3; d_call: NA; cdr3_nt: TGTGCCAGCAGCTTATCACGGGCAGGGAGGTGGACAGATACGCAGTATTTT; cdr3_aa: CASSLSRAGRWTDTQYF
clone_size: NA; v_call: TRBV7-8; j_call: TRBJ1-1; d_call: TRBD1; cdr3_nt: TGTGCCAGCAGCTTATCTCAGGGGGCAAAGGAAGCTTTCTTT; cdr3_aa: CASSLSQGAKEAFF
clone_size: NA; v_call: TRBV6-2/TRBV6-3; j_call: TRBJ2-5; d_call: NA; cdr3_nt: TGTGCCAGCAGTTATGGCGAGGAAGGGACCCAGTACTTC; cdr3_aa: CASSYGEEGTQYF
clone_size: few; v_call: TRBV10-3; j_call: TRBJ1-3; d_call: TRBD1; cdr3_nt: TGTGCCATCAGTGCTACAGGGGGGACCTCTGGAAACACCATATATTTT; cdr3_aa: CAISATGGTSGNTIYF
clone_size: NA; v_call: TRBV7-8; j_call: TRBJ1-6; d_call: NA; cdr3_nt: TGTGCCAGCAGCCCTGTGAGCTCCTATAATTCACCCCTCCACTTT; cdr3_aa: CASSPVSSYNSPLHF
clone_size: NA; v_call: TRBV4-2; j_call: TRBJ2-4; d_call: TRBD1; cdr3_nt: TGTGCCAGCAGCCCGTCGACAGGGGGCGAGGGAGCCAAAAACATTCAGTACTTC; cdr3_aa: CASSPSTGGEGAKNIQYF
clone_size: NA; v_call: TRBV18; j_call: TRBJ2-7; d_call: NA; cdr3_nt: TGTGCCAGCTCCTGGACGGAGGCGGCCTACGAGCAGTACTTC; cdr3_aa: CASSWTEAAYEQYF
clone_size: once; v_call: TRBV5-6; j_call: TRBJ2-2; d_call: NA; cdr3_nt: TGTGCCAGCAGCTTGGTCCTATCCGGGGAGCTGTTTTTT; cdr3_aa: CASSLVLSGELFF
clone_size: NA; v_call: TRBV21-1; j_call: TRBJ2-7; d_call: NA; cdr3_nt: TGTGCCAGCAGTTGGGGACGGGGGGGCTTCACCTACGAGCAGTACTTC; cdr3_aa: CASSWGRGGFTYEQYF
clone_size: once; v_call: TRBV5-4; j_call: TRBJ1-1; d_call: NA; cdr3_nt: TGTGCCAGCAGCTTGAGACAGGCGAACACTGAAGCTTTCTTT; cdr3_aa: CASSLRQANTEAFF
clone_size: NA; v_call: TRBV10-3; j_call: TRBJ2-3; d_call: NA; cdr3_nt: TGTGCCATCTTGGCCGCAGATACGCAGTATTTT; cdr3_aa: CAILAADTQYF
clone_size: once; v_call: TRBV7-9; j_call: TRBJ1-4; d_call: NA; cdr3_nt: TGTGCCAGCAGCCGGGAGGAGGGCGCAGGGGCCGGAGAAAAACTGTTTTTT; cdr3_aa: CASSREEGAGAGEKLFF
clone_size: few; v_call: TRBV6-6; j_call: TRBJ1-5; d_call: TRBD1; cdr3_nt: TGTGCCAGCACCCCCGGGGACAGGTTGAATCAGCCCCAGCATTTT; cdr3_aa: CASTPGDRLNQPQHF
clone_size: NA; v_call: TRBV5-6; j_call: TRBJ2-1; d_call: NA; cdr3_nt: TGTGCCAGCAGCTTGGTCAGTGACTACAATGAGCAGTTCTTC; cdr3_aa: CASSLVSDYNEQFF
clone_size: NA; v_call: TRBV29-1; j_call: TRBJ2-5; d_call: TRBD2; cdr3_nt: TGCAGCGTTGTGTCTGGGACTAGCGGGGAAGAGACCCAGTACTTC; cdr3_aa: CSVVSGTSGEETQYF
clone_size: NA; v_call: TRBV2; j_call: TRBJ2-5; d_call: TRBD2; cdr3_nt: TGTGCCAGCGTTTATAGCGGGGGGTCTCAAGAGACCCAGTACTTC; cdr3_aa: CASVYSGGSQETQYF
clone_size: NA; v_call: TRBV5-1; j_call: TRBJ2-1; d_call: NA; cdr3_nt: TGCGCCCGCCGGGGAGGGGGGGCCTTAGATGTAGCGAATGAGCAGTTCTTC; cdr3_aa: CARRGGGALDVANEQFF
clone_size: NA; v_call: TRBV11-3; j_call: TRBJ2-7; d_call: NA; cdr3_nt: TGTGCCAGCTTCTCGGTGGACGAGCAGTACTTC; cdr3_aa: CASFSVDEQYF
clone_size: NA; v_call: TRBV4-1; j_call: TRBJ1-4; d_call: NA; cdr3_nt: TGCGCCAGCAGCCAAGGGAGGTCAGGTGGTGCAACTAATGAAAAACTGTTTTTT; cdr3_aa: CASSQGRSGGATNEKLFF
clone_size: NA; v_call: TRBV7-2; j_call: TRBJ1-2; d_call: TRBD1; cdr3_nt: TGTGCCAGCAGCTTCGGGACAGATCTTACCTCCTTC; cdr3_aa: CASSFGTDLTSF
clone_size: NA; v_call: TRBV10-3; j_call: TRBJ1-1; d_call: NA; cdr3_nt: TGTGCCACCGAGACAGTTATGAACACTGAAGCTTTCTTT; cdr3_aa: CATETVMNTEAFF
clone_size: NA; v_call: TRBV5-1; j_call: TRBJ2-2; d_call: NA; cdr3_nt: TGCGCCAGCAGCTTGAAGTTAACTGCGAACACCGGGGAGCTGTTTTTT; cdr3_aa: CASSLKLTANTGELFF
clone_size: NA; v_call: TRBV7-3; j_call: TRBJ1-1; d_call: TRBD1; cdr3_nt: TGTGCCAGCAGGGCAACAGGGGCGGCGAACACTGAAGCTTTCTTT; cdr3_aa: CASRATGAANTEAFF
clone_size: NA; v_call: TRBV5-1; j_call: TRBJ2-7; d_call: TRBD1; cdr3_nt: TGCGCCAGCAGCTTACGACAGGGGGCTTACGAGCAGTACTTC; cdr3_aa: CASSLRQGAYEQYF
clone_size: NA; v_call: TRBV19; j_call: TRBJ2-1; d_call: TRBD2; cdr3_nt: TGTGCCAGTAGTACTAGCGGGGGGATGAATGAGCAGTTCTTC; cdr3_aa: CASSTSGGMNEQFF
clone_size: NA; v_call: TRBV28; j_call: TRBJ1-2; d_call: TRBD1; cdr3_nt: TGTGCCAGCAGTCTACAGGGGTTAGGGTATGGCTACACCTTC; cdr3_aa: CASSLQGLGYGYTF
clone_size: NA; v_call: TRBV6-5; j_call: TRBJ2-1; d_call: TRBD1; cdr3_nt: TGTGCCACAGGTCCAAGGGACAGACGTTACAATGAGCAGTTCTTC; cdr3_aa: CATGPRDRRYNEQFF
clone_size: NA; v_call: TRBV5-4; j_call: TRBJ2-7; d_call: NA; cdr3_nt: TGTGCCAGCAGCCTGGGACACGGCTACGAGCAGTACTTC; cdr3_aa: CASSLGHGYEQYF
clone_size: NA; v_call: TRBV30; j_call: TRBJ1-1; d_call: NA; cdr3_nt: TGTGCCTGGACCTTTAACAGGAACACTGAAGCTTTCTTT; cdr3_aa: CAWTFNRNTEAFF
clone_size: NA; v_call: TRBV5-1; j_call: TRBJ2-1; d_call: TRBD1; cdr3_nt: TGCGCCAGCACCGAAATTGGGACAGGGAATGAGCAGTTCTTC; cdr3_aa: CASTEIGTGNEQFF
clone_size: NA; v_call: TRBV19; j_call: TRBJ1-5; d_call: TRBD1; cdr3_nt: TGTGCCAGTAGTATAACGAAGGGACAGGGAAAGGAGAGGATTGAGCCCCAGCATTTT; cdr3_aa: CASSITKGQGKERIEPQHF
clone_size: few; v_call: TRBV11-2; j_call: TRBJ2-5; d_call: NA; cdr3_nt: TGTGCCTCACGGTCCGCCCAAGAGACCCAGTACTTC; cdr3_aa: CASRSAQETQYF
clone_size: NA; v_call: TRBV5-1; j_call: TRBJ1-2; d_call: NA; cdr3_nt: TGCGCCAGCAGCAGTGCGGGGACGCAGTCTTTGGACTATGGCTACACCTTC; cdr3_aa: CASSSAGTQSLDYGYTF